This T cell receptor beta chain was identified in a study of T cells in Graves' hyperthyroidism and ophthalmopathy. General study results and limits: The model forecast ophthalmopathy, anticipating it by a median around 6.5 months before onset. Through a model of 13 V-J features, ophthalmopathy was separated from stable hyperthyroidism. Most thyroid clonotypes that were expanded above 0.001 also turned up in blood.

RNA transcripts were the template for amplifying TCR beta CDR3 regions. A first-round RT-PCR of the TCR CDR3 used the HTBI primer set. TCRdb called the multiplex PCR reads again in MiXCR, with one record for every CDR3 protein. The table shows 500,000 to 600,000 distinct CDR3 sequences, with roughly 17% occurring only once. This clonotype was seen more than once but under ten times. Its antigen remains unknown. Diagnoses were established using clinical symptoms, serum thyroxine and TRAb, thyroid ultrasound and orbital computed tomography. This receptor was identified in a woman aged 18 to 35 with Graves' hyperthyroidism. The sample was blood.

The CDR3 sequence: CASSPQGCGTEAFF. The DNA for the CDR3 is TGTGCCAGTAGTCCACAGGGGTGTGGCACTGAAGCTTTCTTT. The gene calls are TRBV19 and TRBJ1-1; 7 bases line up with TRBD1. Losses at the gene ends were 5 bases for V and 4 bases for J; bases not matched to a gene: 7. The CDR3 spans 14 residues. CDR1 and CDR2 from the germline V gene are LNHDA and SQIVND (reference sequence).